A single sample is the source of the 3 T cell receptor beta chains below, sequenced in a study of PD-L1 blockade in urothelial cancer. Measured with immunoSEQ multiplex PCR; TCRdb has only the in-frame clones, and not every one. The table includes 55,000 to 70,000 clones, more than 65% detected once. Sequences were derived from PBMCs, sampled around atezolizumab (anti-PD-L1) treatment. The receptors come from a man in his sixties or seventies with urothelial cancer.

This chain uses TRBV19 with TRBJ2-7; 7 bases fit TRBD1. Germline assignment: CDR1 LNHDA and CDR2 SQIVND (reference sequence). Trimming took 4 bases from V and 0 from J; bases not matched to a gene: 6. There are 15 residues in the CDR3. The CDR3 here is CASSNRDSASYEQYF. As DNA, the CDR3 is TGTGCCAGTAGTAACCGGGACAGTGCCTCCTACGAGCAGTACTTC.

In this sample, this clone turned up once. The rearrangement links TRBV5-6 to TRBJ2-4; D is uncertain. In germline, CDR1 is SGHDT, CDR2 YYEEEE. The CDR3 has 13 residues. V lost 2 bases and J 8 bases, leaving 11 bases between the germline ends. The CDR3 reads CASSFSRVHIQYF. DNA of the CDR3: TGTGCCAGCAGCTTCTCCCGAGTCCACATTCAGTACTTC.

V and J are TRBV2 and TRBJ2-1; TRBD2 matches at 8 bases. Germline trimming cut 4 bases from V and 9 bases from J; bases unmatched to any gene: 14. Germline loops: CDR1 SNHLY, CDR2 FYNNEI. CDR3 length: 16 amino acids. The CDR3, as DNA: TGTGCCAGCAGTGCCGGACAGCGGGAGCCCCTGTTTGAGCAGTTCTTC. Residues: CASSAGQREPLFEQFF.